A selection of T cell receptor beta chains follows, all from one sample in a study of blood T cell repertoires in COVID-19. Clones were read by immunoSEQ multiplex PCR, and TCRdb kept only the in-frame ones, dropping some. The profile shows about 410,000 clones, roughly 90% of them singletons. Sequencing used peripheral blood. Source of these receptors: a woman aged 35 to 49 with COVID-19, enrolled during active disease. Each CDR3 is given with its conserved first and last residue. D genes are given only for firm matches. Clone sizes are given selectively: once, few, many, or a class where the clone is expanded.

j_gene: TRBJ1-4
d_gene: .
abundance: .
v_gene: TRBV5-8
CDR3nt: TGTGCCAGCAGCCTGGACAGAGCTAATGAAAAACTGTTTTTT
CDR3aa: CASSLDRANEKLFF

j_gene: TRBJ2-7
d_gene: .
abundance: few
v_gene: TRBV4-3
CDR3nt: TGCGCCAGCAGCCAAGGGTTCAGGCTGGCGGGTGAGCAGTACTTC
CDR3aa: CASSQGFRLAGEQYF

j_gene: TRBJ1-1
d_gene: .
abundance: .
v_gene: TRBV7-2
CDR3nt: TGTGCCAGCAGCTTCGGGAAAGCTTTCTTT
CDR3aa: CASSFGKAFF

j_gene: TRBJ1-1
d_gene: .
abundance: .
v_gene: TRBV7-9
CDR3nt: TGTGCCAGCAGCTCGAAAGCCGGGACAACTATGAACACTGAAGCTTTCTTT
CDR3aa: CASSSKAGTTMNTEAFF

j_gene: TRBJ1-6
d_gene: TRBD1
abundance: .
v_gene: TRBV9
CDR3nt: TGTGCCAGCAGCGTCACCGGGACAGATAATTCACCCCTCCACTTT
CDR3aa: CASSVTGTDNSPLHF

j_gene: TRBJ1-2
d_gene: .
abundance: .
v_gene: TRBV19
CDR3nt: TGTGCCAGTAGTATCGATCGGACGGGATCGAGGGACTATGGCTACACCTTC
CDR3aa: CASSIDRTGSRDYGYTF

j_gene: TRBJ1-5
d_gene: .
abundance: .
v_gene: TRBV7-2
CDR3nt: TGTGCCAGCAGCTTAGTGCCGGGGTCCGCTCCGTATAGCAATCAGCCCCAGCATTTT
CDR3aa: CASSLVPGSAPYSNQPQHF

j_gene: TRBJ2-3
d_gene: .
abundance: .
v_gene: TRBV27
CDR3nt: TGTGCCAGCAGTTTCTCTAGCACAGATACGCAGTATTTT
CDR3aa: CASSFSSTDTQYF

j_gene: TRBJ2-2
d_gene: TRBD2
abundance: .
v_gene: TRBV27
CDR3nt: TGTGCCAGCAGTTTAACCCCACTAGCGGGAGGGGCCGGGGAGCTGTTTTTT
CDR3aa: CASSLTPLAGGAGELFF

j_gene: TRBJ1-1
d_gene: TRBD1
abundance: .
v_gene: TRBV4-1
CDR3nt: TGCGCCAGCAGCCAAATGACAGGGGGGAACACTGAAGCTTTCTTT
CDR3aa: CASSQMTGGNTEAFF

j_gene: TRBJ2-3
d_gene: TRBD1
abundance: .
v_gene: TRBV9
CDR3nt: TGTGCCAGCAGCTTAACCGGGACAGGGGTGGGGGACACAGATACGCAGTATTTT
CDR3aa: CASSLTGTGVGDTDTQYF

j_gene: TRBJ1-4
d_gene: TRBD1
abundance: .
v_gene: TRBV20-1
CDR3nt: TGCAGTGCCAGTTCCGGGACAGCTGGTGGAAAACTGTTTTTT
CDR3aa: CSASSGTAGGKLFF

j_gene: TRBJ1-2
d_gene: .
abundance: .
v_gene: TRBV19
CDR3nt: TGTGCCAGTAGTGTGACAACCCGCTATGGCTACACCTTC
CDR3aa: CASSVTTRYGYTF

j_gene: TRBJ1-5
d_gene: .
abundance: .
v_gene: TRBV5-1
CDR3nt: TGCGCCAGCAGCTTAGCGGGGGGCAATCAGCCCCAGCATTTT
CDR3aa: CASSLAGGNQPQHF

j_gene: TRBJ2-7
d_gene: .
abundance: few
v_gene: TRBV7-9
CDR3nt: TGTGCCAGCAGCTTAGAAACAGGCAGCGAGCAGTACTTC
CDR3aa: CASSLETGSEQYF

j_gene: TRBJ1-3
d_gene: .
abundance: .
v_gene: TRBV6-2/TRBV6-3
CDR3nt: TGTGCCAGCAGTTACCTGTCGGCTAGCTCTGGAAACACCATATATTTT
CDR3aa: CASSYLSASSGNTIYF

j_gene: TRBJ1-2
d_gene: .
abundance: .
v_gene: TRBV5-6
CDR3nt: TGTGCCAGCAGCCGGAGGACGGTAACTAACTATGGCTACACCTTC
CDR3aa: CASSRRTVTNYGYTF

j_gene: TRBJ2-7
d_gene: .
abundance: .
v_gene: TRBV5-1
CDR3nt: TGCGCCAGCAGCGAACAGGCCCCCTACGAGCAGTACTTC
CDR3aa: CASSEQAPYEQYF

j_gene: TRBJ1-6
d_gene: TRBD1
abundance: .
v_gene: TRBV5-1
CDR3nt: TGCGCCAGCAGCTTGTGGGGACAGTATAATTCACCCCTCCACTTT
CDR3aa: CASSLWGQYNSPLHF

j_gene: TRBJ1-1
d_gene: TRBD1
abundance: few
v_gene: TRBV6-5
CDR3nt: TGTGCCAGCAGAACAGGGGGCGAAGGCACTGAAGCTTTCTTT
CDR3aa: CASRTGGEGTEAFF

j_gene: TRBJ1-2
d_gene: TRBD1
abundance: .
v_gene: TRBV5-4
CDR3nt: TGTGCCAGCAGCGTACCAGGGGGCATCGACTATGGCTACACCTTC
CDR3aa: CASSVPGGIDYGYTF

j_gene: TRBJ2-5
d_gene: .
abundance: .
v_gene: TRBV20-1
CDR3nt: TGCAGTGCTAGTCGCGTACCTGAGACCCAGTACTTC
CDR3aa: CSASRVPETQYF

j_gene: TRBJ1-1
d_gene: TRBD1
abundance: .
v_gene: TRBV28
CDR3nt: TGTGCCAGCAGTTTATGGGGACAGCTGAACACTGAAGCTTTCTTT
CDR3aa: CASSLWGQLNTEAFF

j_gene: TRBJ2-1
d_gene: .
abundance: once
v_gene: TRBV5-4
CDR3nt: TGTGCCAGCAGCCCCCCCCGAGCCTACAATGAGCAGTTCTTC
CDR3aa: CASSPPRAYNEQFF

j_gene: TRBJ2-5
d_gene: .
abundance: .
v_gene: TRBV5-1
CDR3nt: TGCGCCAGCAGCGACCAAGCGCAGATAGAGACCCAGTACTTC
CDR3aa: CASSDQAQIETQYF

j_gene: TRBJ1-2
d_gene: .
abundance: .
v_gene: TRBV3-1/TRBV3-2
CDR3nt: TGTGCCAGCAGCCCCTCCCGGGGCAGGGGCGGTAACTATGGCTACACCTTC
CDR3aa: CASSPSRGRGGNYGYTF

j_gene: TRBJ2-1
d_gene: TRBD2
abundance: .
v_gene: TRBV4-2
CDR3nt: TGTGCCAGCAGCCAAGGGAATAGCGGGGGCTACAATGAGCAGTTCTTC
CDR3aa: CASSQGNSGGYNEQFF

j_gene: TRBJ2-1
d_gene: TRBD2
abundance: .
v_gene: TRBV4-3
CDR3nt: TGCGCCAGCAGCCAAGATGCGTTCGGGGGGAGAGCCTACAATGAGCAGTTCTTC
CDR3aa: CASSQDAFGGRAYNEQFF

j_gene: TRBJ2-1
d_gene: TRBD2
abundance: .
v_gene: TRBV27
CDR3nt: TGTGCCAGCAGGGGGGAGGGCGTGCCTTACAATGAGCAGTTCTTC
CDR3aa: CASRGEGVPYNEQFF

j_gene: TRBJ2-3
d_gene: TRBD2
abundance: .
v_gene: TRBV9
CDR3nt: TGTGCCAGCAGCGAGATCTCTAGCGGACTTAGCACAGATACGCAGTATTTT
CDR3aa: CASSEISSGLSTDTQYF

j_gene: TRBJ2-3
d_gene: TRBD1
abundance: .
v_gene: TRBV5-6
CDR3nt: TGTGCCAGCAGCTCCGGACAGGGGGCGCCGGATACGCAGTATTTT
CDR3aa: CASSSGQGAPDTQYF

j_gene: TRBJ1-1
d_gene: .
abundance: .
v_gene: TRBV24-1
CDR3nt: TGTGCCACCAGTGATCCAGCGAGAAATGAAGCTTTCTTT
CDR3aa: CATSDPARNEAFF

j_gene: TRBJ2-5
d_gene: TRBD1
abundance: .
v_gene: TRBV5-1
CDR3nt: TGCGCCAGCAGCCAAGAACGGACAGGGAGGTTAGAGACCCAGTACTTC
CDR3aa: CASSQERTGRLETQYF

j_gene: TRBJ1-2
d_gene: .
abundance: .
v_gene: TRBV4-3
CDR3nt: TGCGCCAGCAGCCAAGGGGATTTGGGGGGGTATGGCTACACCTTC
CDR3aa: CASSQGDLGGYGYTF

j_gene: TRBJ1-5
d_gene: .
abundance: .
v_gene: TRBV6-1
CDR3nt: TGTGCCAGCAGTGAAGCATCGGGCAATCAGCCCCAGCATTTT
CDR3aa: CASSEASGNQPQHF

j_gene: TRBJ1-2
d_gene: .
abundance: .
v_gene: TRBV6-6
CDR3nt: TGTGCCAGCAGTTACGAAGGGGCGGTGAAAGGCTACACCTTC
CDR3aa: CASSYEGAVKGYTF

j_gene: TRBJ1-1
d_gene: TRBD1
abundance: once
v_gene: TRBV6-2/TRBV6-3
CDR3nt: TGTGCCAGCAGTCAGGGACAGGGCCGGAACACTGAAGCTTTCTTT
CDR3aa: CASSQGQGRNTEAFF

j_gene: TRBJ1-2
d_gene: .
abundance: once
v_gene: TRBV5-4
CDR3nt: TGTGCCAGCAGCACCGGCGGGGGGGGGAACTATGGCTACACCTTC
CDR3aa: CASSTGGGGNYGYTF

j_gene: TRBJ2-7
d_gene: TRBD1
abundance: .
v_gene: TRBV6-5
CDR3nt: TGTGCCAGCAGCCACAAGGGACAGAACTACGAGCAGTACTTC
CDR3aa: CASSHKGQNYEQYF

j_gene: TRBJ1-5
d_gene: .
abundance: .
v_gene: TRBV6-2/TRBV6-3
CDR3nt: TGTGCCAGCAGTTCGTGGGGAGGGGATCTTAATCAGCCCCAGCATTTT
CDR3aa: CASSSWGGDLNQPQHF

j_gene: TRBJ1-5
d_gene: .
abundance: .
v_gene: TRBV7-2
CDR3nt: TGTGCCAGCAGCTTACGTCGGGGGTCTAATCAGCCCCAGCATTTT
CDR3aa: CASSLRRGSNQPQHF

j_gene: TRBJ1-1
d_gene: .
abundance: .
v_gene: TRBV28
CDR3nt: TGTGCCAGCAGTCCCAGGACTCCGAGGGCTTTCTTT
CDR3aa: CASSPRTPRAFF

j_gene: TRBJ2-2
d_gene: TRBD2
abundance: .
v_gene: TRBV28
CDR3nt: TGTGCCAGCAGTTTCCTTAGCGGGGGCAACACCGGGGAGCTGTTTTTT
CDR3aa: CASSFLSGGNTGELFF

j_gene: TRBJ1-2
d_gene: .
abundance: .
v_gene: TRBV7-8
CDR3nt: TGTGCCAGCAGATCGGGGGGCCAGGCGTCCTATGGCTACACCTTC
CDR3aa: CASRSGGQASYGYTF

j_gene: TRBJ2-5
d_gene: TRBD1
abundance: .
v_gene: TRBV7-7
CDR3nt: TGTGCTAGCAGCAAAGACAGGGGCCCACGGGAGACCCAGTACTTC
CDR3aa: CASSKDRGPRETQYF

j_gene: TRBJ2-1
d_gene: TRBD2
abundance: .
v_gene: TRBV12-3/TRBV12-4
CDR3nt: TGTGCCAGCAGTGGACTAGGAACTAATGAGCAGTTCTTC
CDR3aa: CASSGLGTNEQFF

j_gene: TRBJ2-4
d_gene: .
abundance: .
v_gene: TRBV6-5
CDR3nt: TGTGCCAGCAGCACCCCACACCAGGGTATTCAGTACTTC
CDR3aa: CASSTPHQGIQYF

j_gene: TRBJ1-4
d_gene: .
abundance: .
v_gene: TRBV28
CDR3nt: TGTGCCAGCAGTTTCGGAGGGGATAGTAATGAAAAACTGTTTTTT
CDR3aa: CASSFGGDSNEKLFF

j_gene: TRBJ2-5
d_gene: .
abundance: .
v_gene: TRBV18
CDR3nt: TGTGCCAGCTCACCTGGTTCGCAGGAGACCCAGTACTTC
CDR3aa: CASSPGSQETQYF

j_gene: TRBJ1-2
d_gene: TRBD1
abundance: once
v_gene: TRBV28
CDR3nt: TGTGCTTCGTCTGGGGGACAGGGCTACGGCTACACCTTC
CDR3aa: CASSGGQGYGYTF

j_gene: TRBJ1-1
d_gene: .
abundance: .
v_gene: TRBV5-1
CDR3nt: TGCGCCAGCAGCTCGAATACGGGAGGTACTGAAGCTTTCTTT
CDR3aa: CASSSNTGGTEAFF

j_gene: TRBJ1-5
d_gene: .
abundance: .
v_gene: TRBV28
CDR3nt: TGTGCCAGCAGTTATACAGGGAGAGTAGGCAATCAGCCCCAGCATTTT
CDR3aa: CASSYTGRVGNQPQHF

j_gene: TRBJ2-7
d_gene: .
abundance: .
v_gene: TRBV11-2
CDR3nt: TGTGCCAGCAGTACTAACGACCCCTTCCCGGGGGAGCAGTACTTC
CDR3aa: CASSTNDPFPGEQYF

j_gene: TRBJ1-2
d_gene: .
abundance: .
v_gene: TRBV7-8
CDR3nt: TGTGCCAGCAGCTACGGACATGTTAACTATGGCTACACCTTC
CDR3aa: CASSYGHVNYGYTF

j_gene: TRBJ2-2
d_gene: .
abundance: .
v_gene: TRBV9
CDR3nt: TGTGCCAGCAGCTCCCAACCAGGTACCGGGGAGCTGTTTTTT
CDR3aa: CASSSQPGTGELFF

j_gene: TRBJ2-7
d_gene: .
abundance: .
v_gene: TRBV6-5
CDR3nt: TGTGCCAGCAGCATCGACACCCCATCCTACGAGCAGTACTTC
CDR3aa: CASSIDTPSYEQYF